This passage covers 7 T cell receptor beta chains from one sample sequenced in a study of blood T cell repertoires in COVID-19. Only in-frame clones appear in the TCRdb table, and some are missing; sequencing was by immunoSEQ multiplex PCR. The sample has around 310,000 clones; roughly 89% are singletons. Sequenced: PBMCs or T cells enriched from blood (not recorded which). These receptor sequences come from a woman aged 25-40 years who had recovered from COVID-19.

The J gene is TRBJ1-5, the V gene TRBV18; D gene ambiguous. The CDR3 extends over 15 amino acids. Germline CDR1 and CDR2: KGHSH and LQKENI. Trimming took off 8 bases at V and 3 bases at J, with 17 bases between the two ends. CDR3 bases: TGTGCCAGCACTCTCGGGGAGGGAATCAATCAGCCCCAGCATTTT. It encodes CASTLGEGINQPQHF.

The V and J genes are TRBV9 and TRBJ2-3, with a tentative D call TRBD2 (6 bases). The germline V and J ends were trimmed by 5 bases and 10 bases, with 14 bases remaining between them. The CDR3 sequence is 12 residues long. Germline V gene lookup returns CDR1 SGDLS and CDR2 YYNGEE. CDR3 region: CASSATRGSQYF. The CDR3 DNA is TGTGCCAGCAGTGCGACCCGGGGGTCGCAGTATTTT.

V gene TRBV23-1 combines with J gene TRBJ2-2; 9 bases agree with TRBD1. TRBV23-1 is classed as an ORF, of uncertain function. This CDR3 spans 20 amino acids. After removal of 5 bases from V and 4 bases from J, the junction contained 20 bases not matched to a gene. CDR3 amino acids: CASSWGQGVRQGNPTGELFF. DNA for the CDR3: TGCGCCAGCAGTTGGGGACAGGGTGTGAGGCAAGGCAATCCCACCGGGGAGCTGTTTTTT.

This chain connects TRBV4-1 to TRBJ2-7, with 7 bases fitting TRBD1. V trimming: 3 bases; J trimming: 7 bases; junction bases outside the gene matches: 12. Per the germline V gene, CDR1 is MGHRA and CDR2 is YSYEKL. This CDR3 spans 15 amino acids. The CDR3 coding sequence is TGCGCCAGCAGCCAGCGCCGGGACAGTATGGGGGAGCAGTACTTC. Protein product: CASSQRRDSMGEQYF.

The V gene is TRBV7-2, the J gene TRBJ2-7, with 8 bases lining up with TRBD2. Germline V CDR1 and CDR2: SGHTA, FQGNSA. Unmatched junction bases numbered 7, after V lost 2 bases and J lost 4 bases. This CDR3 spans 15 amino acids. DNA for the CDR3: TGTGCCAGCAGCTTAAAGGTAGCGGGGATATACGAGCAGTACTTC. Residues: CASSLKVAGIYEQYF.

The CDR3 is CASSLTQDTEAFF. CDR3 bases: TGTGCCAGCAGCCTAACTCAGGACACTGAAGCTTTCTTT. The chain links TRBV12-3 or TRBV12-4 to TRBJ1-1; no clear D. Trimming took off 6 bases at V and 3 bases at J, with 11 bases between the two ends. The CDR3 totals 13 residues.

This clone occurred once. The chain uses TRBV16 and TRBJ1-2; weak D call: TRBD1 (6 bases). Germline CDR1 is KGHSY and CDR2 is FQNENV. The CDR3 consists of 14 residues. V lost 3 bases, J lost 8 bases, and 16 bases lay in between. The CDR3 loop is CASSQADRSSGYTF. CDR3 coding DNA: TGTGCCAGCAGCCAGGCGGACAGATCAAGCGGCTACACCTTC.